Listed here are 6 T cell receptor beta chains from one sample, sequenced in a study of molecular identifiers for immune sequencing clone quantification. A single record per CDR3 protein comes from TCRdb applying MiXCR to the PCR reads. The table records 40,000 to 45,000 distinct CDR3 sequences, about 19% of them present only once. Sequencing was done on a sample of naive CD8+ T cells from blood, with Jurkat cell RNA spiked in. Subset of the sample: FACS-sorted CD8+CD4-CCR7+CD45RA+ naive T cells. The receptors shown here come from a human donor in good health. Some libraries in this study had Jurkat cell RNA spiked in.

There are a few counts of this clonotype. Just one base apart from a much larger clone, this may be a read error. V gene TRBV29-1 combines with J gene TRBJ2-7, with 7 bases matching TRBD2. This CDR3 comprises 14 residues. Germline CDR1 and CDR2: SQVTM and ANQGSEA. After removal of 3 bases from V and 3 bases from J, the junction contained 8 bases not matched to a gene. This CDR3 reads CSVETGGRVYEQYF. The CDR3 DNA sequence: TGCAGCGTTGAGACTGGCGGGAGAGTCTACGAGCAGTACTTC.

Many counts were recorded for this clonotype. CDR3 coding DNA: TGTGCCAGCAGAACCGGGACAGGCTCGTGGCCCCAGCATTTT. This sequence encodes CASRTGTGSWPQHF. This chain joins TRBV12-3 or TRBV12-4 and TRBJ1-5; 8 bases are a match to TRBD1. The CDR3 contains 14 residues. V lost 6 bases, J lost 9 bases, and 10 bases stayed unmatched.

DNA for the CDR3: TGCGCCAGCAGCGTTATGACAGGGTCCTATGAGCAGTTCTTC. It encodes CASSVMTGSYEQFF. The chain couples TRBV4-1 to TRBJ2-1; 7 nucleotides align to TRBD1. The CDR3 contains 14 residues. Germline loops: CDR1 MGHRA, CDR2 YSYEKL. The J segment lost 8 bases and the V segment lost 5 bases, leaving 9 bases of the junction unmatched.

This clonotype was picked up many times. The chain carries TRBV21-1 and TRBJ1-5; the table names TRBD1, a call not compared with the DNA. TRBV21-1 is termed a pseudogene. This CDR3 is built from 17 residues. CDR3 coding DNA: TGTGCCAGCAGCAAAGCGGGGAGGGCAGGGGGCGTGCAGCCCCAGCATTTT. This gives the protein CASSKAGRAGGVQPQHF.

This clonotype has ten or more counts. The rearrangement uses TRBV5-4 and TRBJ2-7; no clear D gene. This CDR3 region has 14 residues. The ends were cut back, 0 bases at V and 2 bases at J, with 9 bases in the middle. Germline assignment: CDR1 SGHNT and CDR2 YYREEE (reference sequence). The CDR3 nucleotides are TGTGCCAGCAGCTTGGAGGCAACGGCCTACGAGCAGTACTTC. Residues: CASSLEATAYEQYF.

This clonotype was observed many times. The chain recombines TRBV12-3 or TRBV12-4 with TRBJ1-1, with TRBD1 matching 7 bases. J was trimmed by 3 bases and V by 3 bases; bases with no gene match: 10. The CDR3 covers 16 residues. The CDR3 reads CASSLPDRLPDTEAFF. In DNA, the CDR3 is TGTGCCAGCAGTTTGCCGGACAGGTTGCCCGACACTGAAGCTTTCTTT.